These T cell receptor beta chains were read from a single sample in a study of cytomegalovirus exposure and HLA in healthy donors. TCRdb's copy holds only in-frame clones and misses some; the assay was immunoSEQ multiplex PCR. In the table there are 160,000 or so clones, roughly 84% of which are singletons. Sequenced material: PBMCs. Receptors originate from a young man in good health and CMV-seropositive. Both conserved end residues are part of each CDR3. The D gene is left open where the match is weak. Size is stated for part of the rows, as once, few or many counts, or as a class when the clone is expanded.

D gene	clone size	V gene	J gene	CDR3 protein	CDR3 DNA
-	-	TRBV5-1	TRBJ2-7	CASSFDRDSYEQYF	TGCGCCAGCAGCTTCGATCGGGACTCCTACGAGCAGTACTTC
-	-	TRBV25-1	TRBJ2-1	CASRGDMGYNEQFF	TGTGCCAGCAGGGGGGACATGGGTTACAATGAGCAGTTCTTC
-	-	TRBV4-3	TRBJ1-1	CASSRRTRVTEAFF	TGCGCCAGCAGCCGAAGGACAAGGGTAACTGAAGCTTTCTTT
-	-	TRBV30	TRBJ2-2	CAWGGERNTGELFF	TGTGCCTGGGGGGGCGAGCGAAACACCGGGGAGCTGTTTTTT
-	once	TRBV14	TRBJ1-3	CASSQDRRASTIYF	TGTGCCAGCAGCCAAGATAGGAGGGCGAGCACCATATATTTT
TRBD2	-	TRBV15	TRBJ2-7	CATSREAGVNEQYF	TGTGCCACCAGCAGAGAAGCGGGAGTTAACGAGCAGTACTTC
-	-	TRBV27	TRBJ2-7	CASSLADNSYEQYF	TGTGCCAGCAGTTTGGCAGACAACTCCTACGAGCAGTACTTC
-	-	TRBV19	TRBJ1-1	CASSMGLQGDTEAFF	TGTGCCAGTAGTATGGGTCTCCAAGGGGACACTGAAGCTTTCTTT
-	-	TRBV4-2	TRBJ2-2	CASSQDTGEGHGELFF	TGTGCCAGCAGCCAAGATACGGGAGAGGGTCACGGGGAGCTGTTTTTT
-	-	TRBV30	TRBJ1-1	CAWRVYRPNTEAFF	TGTGCCTGGAGAGTCTACAGACCAAACACTGAAGCTTTCTTT
TRBD2	-	TRBV5-1	TRBJ2-7	CASGGLAEGYEQYF	TGCGCCAGCGGAGGACTAGCGGAGGGGTACGAGCAGTACTTC
-	-	TRBV6-5	TRBJ1-1	CASRAQGQITEAFF	TGTGCCAGCAGAGCCCAAGGACAGATCACTGAAGCTTTCTTT
TRBD2	-	TRBV30	TRBJ2-1	CAWSVGLAGGVGYNEQFF	TGTGCCTGGAGTGTAGGACTAGCGGGAGGAGTGGGTTACAATGAGCAGTTCTTC
-	many	TRBV4-1	TRBJ1-1	CASSQVLTGRTEAFF	TGCGCCAGCAGCCAAGTATTAACAGGGCGGACTGAAGCTTTCTTT
-	-	TRBV5-1	TRBJ2-7	CASSPSSGSSYEQYF	TGCGCCAGCTCCCCTTCTTCGGGGTCGTCCTACGAGCAGTACTTC
-	-	TRBV2	TRBJ1-2	CASREGKGGYGYTF	TGTGCCAGCAGGGAAGGGAAGGGCGGGTATGGCTACACCTTC
TRBD2	-	TRBV7-9	TRBJ2-4	CASSLSGGAKNIQYF	TGTGCCAGCAGTCTATCGGGGGGAGCCAAAAACATTCAGTACTTC
-	-	TRBV6-5	TRBJ1-1	CASSYLQGPYTEAFF	TGTGCCAGCAGTTACCTTCAGGGCCCTTACACTGAAGCTTTCTTT
-	-	TRBV30	TRBJ1-4	CAWSSGSNEKLFF	TGTGCCTGGAGCTCGGGGTCGAATGAAAAACTGTTTTTT
-	-	TRBV6-5	TRBJ1-2	CASSYSGGDLNYGYTF	TGTGCCAGCAGTTACTCGGGGGGGGACCTTAACTATGGCTACACCTTC
-	-	TRBV19	TRBJ2-7	CASSIGGQVLYEQYF	TGTGCCAGTAGTATAGGCGGGCAGGTCCTCTACGAGCAGTACTTC
-	-	TRBV28	TRBJ1-1	CASSPPPVNTEAFF	TGTGCCAGCAGCCCCCCACCGGTGAACACTGAAGCTTTCTTT
TRBD2	-	TRBV10-3	TRBJ2-1	CAISGAAGGPGNEQFF	TGTGCCATCAGTGGAGCAGCGGGGGGGCCGGGCAATGAGCAGTTCTTC
TRBD1	-	TRBV6-8	TRBJ1-2	CASSYSRDRGGYTF	TGTGCCAGCAGTTACTCGAGGGACAGAGGTGGCTACACCTTC
TRBD1	-	TRBV9	TRBJ2-2	CASETGATGELFF	TGTGCCAGCGAGACAGGGGCGACCGGGGAGCTGTTTTTT
-	-	TRBV30	TRBJ1-5	CAWTLGGDQPQHF	TGTGCCTGGACCCTGGGTGGAGATCAGCCCCAGCATTTT